This TCR beta chain emerged from a study of control samples from healthy donors and cancer patients (dated by TCRdb to about 2020). Turning to this clone: Its antigen is not yet known. Base qualities were left out, and no much larger clone turns up one base away.

Receptors were amplified or captured by the immunoSEQ multiplex PCR assay. TCRdb provides this immuneACCESS table in a form limited to in-frame rearrangements. Some clones are lacking; in checked studies, under half of them reflect an unresolved V gene, and why the rest are absent is not known. For this sample there are fewer than 25,000 clones; about 88% appear just once. The ten top clones hold approximately 9.3% of the sample. CDR1 and CDR2, per the germline V gene, are SNHLY and FYNNEI. Trimming takes 2 bases from V and 3 bases from J, and the germline ends sit 2 bases apart. Counted from cysteine to phenylalanine, this CDR3 has 11 amino acids. Of all the DNA, just the CDR3 is kept, 33 bases in frame from base 1.

The TCR originated in a woman aged 60-75 years with head and neck cancer. The chain links TRBV2 with TRBJ2-7, with the identity of the D gene unclear. The sequenced sample consisted of PBMCs. The nucleotide sequence is TGTGCCAGCAGTGAAAACTACGAGCAGTACTTC. Its coded protein is CASSENYEQYF.